This is a list of T cell receptor beta chains from one sample in a study of shared clonotypes between healthy human individuals. Profiling relied on immunoSEQ multiplex PCR, and the TCRdb table lists in-frame clones only, not all of them. The table shows about 1,500,000 clones, with approximately 96% occurring only once. The sequencing input was naive CD4+ T cells sorted from blood. These receptors all stem from a young man in good health. CDR3s include the opening cysteine and the closing phenylalanine or tryptophan. D genes are given only for firm matches. Part of the rows lack a size; the others show once, few, many or a class for expanded clones.

V gene	clone size	J gene	D gene	CDR3 protein	CDR3 DNA
TRBV11-1	once	TRBJ2-1	TRBD2	CASSRLPGLAGGIYNEQFF	TGTGCCAGCAGCCGTCTGCCGGGACTAGCGGGAGGGATCTACAATGAGCAGTTCTTC
TRBV5-1	-	TRBJ2-7	TRBD1	CASSFRQGREQYF	TGCGCCAGCAGCTTCCGACAGGGGCGGGAGCAGTACTTC
TRBV15	once	TRBJ2-1	TRBD2	CATSRTERSLAGRGWEFF	TGTGCCACCAGCAGAACCGAAAGATCTCTAGCGGGAAGGGGCTGGGAGTTCTTC
TRBV18	once	TRBJ2-5	TRBD1	CASSAYRGPSETQYF	TGTGCCAGCTCAGCGTACAGGGGGCCCTCCGAGACCCAGTACTTC
TRBV6-6	-	TRBJ2-1	TRBD2	CASSYGGLEQFF	TGTGCCAGCAGTTACGGGGGACTAGAGCAGTTCTTC
TRBV6-9	once	TRBJ1-5	-	CASSYRAGNEPQHF	TGTGCCAGCAGTTACAGGGCGGGCAATGAGCCCCAGCATTTT
TRBV5-1	once	TRBJ2-3	-	CASSLFEGHPDTQYF	TGCGCCAGCAGCTTGTTTGAGGGGCACCCCGATACGCAGTATTTT
TRBV30	-	TRBJ2-7	TRBD1	CAWTRQGIYYEQYF	TGTGCCTGGACCAGACAGGGTATTTACTACGAGCAGTACTTC
TRBV5-1	-	TRBJ2-3	TRBD2	CASSLRTSGPPDTQYF	TGCGCCAGCAGCTTAAGGACTAGCGGACCCCCAGATACGCAGTATTTT
TRBV7-2	-	TRBJ1-2	-	CASSLVPGGSNNYGYTF	TGTGCCAGCAGCTTAGTTCCGGGAGGATCGAATAACTATGGCTACACCTTC
TRBV11-2	-	TRBJ1-5	-	CASSNGGRGQPQHF	TGTGCCAGCAGCAACGGAGGAAGGGGTCAGCCCCAGCATTTT
TRBV10-3	-	TRBJ1-2	-	CAISEQGRQAGYTF	TGTGCCATCAGTGAACAGGGAAGGCAGGCTGGCTACACCTTC
TRBV5-1	-	TRBJ2-7	-	CASSLVGSLAYEQYF	TGCGCCAGCAGCTTGGTGGGAAGCCTTGCCTACGAGCAGTACTTC
TRBV7-9	-	TRBJ2-3	-	CASSLDAVDTQYF	TGTGCCAGCAGCTTAGACGCTGTAGATACGCAGTATTTT
TRBV6-1	-	TRBJ2-2	-	CASSVTPTAGELFF	TGTGCCAGCAGTGTAACCCCGACCGCCGGGGAGCTGTTTTTT
TRBV27	-	TRBJ2-7	TRBD1	CASSLRPGGTYEQYF	TGTGCCAGCAGTTTACGGCCAGGGGGAACCTACGAGCAGTACTTC
TRBV19	-	TRBJ1-4	-	CASSIRAGRYEKLFF	TGTGCCAGTAGTATCCGGGCAGGGCGGTATGAAAAACTGTTTTTT
TRBV6-1	-	TRBJ2-7	TRBD1	CASSEAGGIYEQYF	TGTGCCAGCAGTGAAGCAGGGGGCATCTACGAGCAGTACTTC
TRBV5-4	once	TRBJ1-2	TRBD1	CASSLINTGAESYTF	TGTGCCAGCAGCCTGATAAATACAGGGGCGGAGAGCTACACCTTC
TRBV18	-	TRBJ2-1	-	CASSPPRAGRYYNEQFF	TGTGCCAGCTCACCACCGCGCGCGGGCAGGTATTACAATGAGCAGTTCTTC
TRBV29-1	-	TRBJ2-5	TRBD2	CSADWEGETQYF	TGCAGCGCAGACTGGGAGGGAGAGACCCAGTACTTC
TRBV9	-	TRBJ2-3	-	CASSAGLTTDTQYF	TGTGCCAGCAGCGCGGGGCTTACCACAGATACGCAGTATTTT
TRBV28	-	TRBJ2-1	-	CASSFLFGKSSYNEQFF	TGTGCCAGCAGTTTTCTGTTTGGGAAAAGCTCCTACAATGAGCAGTTCTTC
TRBV2	once	TRBJ2-7	-	CASRYGGNSYEQYF	TGTGCCAGCAGATATGGGGGAAACTCCTACGAGCAGTACTTC
TRBV29-1	-	TRBJ1-5	-	CSVAIDNSNQPQHF	TGCAGCGTGGCCATTGATAATAGCAATCAGCCCCAGCATTTT
TRBV27	once	TRBJ1-4	TRBD1	CASRSQGIGSTNEKLFF	TGTGCCAGCAGATCACAGGGGATCGGTTCAACTAATGAAAAACTGTTTTTT
TRBV9	-	TRBJ2-1	TRBD2	CASSFLAGESYNEQFF	TGTGCCAGCAGTTTTCTAGCGGGAGAGTCCTACAATGAGCAGTTCTTC
TRBV6-5	-	TRBJ2-7	TRBD2	CASSRSGRPYEQYF	TGTGCCAGCAGCCGTAGCGGGAGACCCTACGAGCAGTACTTC
TRBV10-3	once	TRBJ2-6	TRBD1	CAISGTGLSGANVLTF	TGTGCCATCAGTGGGACAGGCCTCTCTGGGGCCAACGTCCTGACTTTC
TRBV7-9	-	TRBJ1-1	-	CASSGEVAFF	TGTGCCAGCAGCGGAGAGGTGGCTTTCTTT
TRBV2	once	TRBJ1-4	TRBD1	CASNQQGAGEKLFF	TGTGCCAGCAATCAACAGGGGGCAGGAGAAAAACTGTTTTTT
TRBV5-5	-	TRBJ2-6	TRBD2	CASSLAGGSGANVLTF	TGTGCCAGCAGCTTGGCGGGAGGTTCTGGGGCCAACGTCCTGACTTTC
TRBV13	-	TRBJ1-2	TRBD1	CASSLRGQTNYGYTF	TGTGCCAGCAGCTTAAGGGGACAGACTAACTATGGCTACACCTTC
TRBV7-9	-	TRBJ1-4	TRBD1	CASSPRQGSTNEKLFF	TGTGCCAGCAGCCCAAGACAGGGTTCAACTAATGAAAAACTGTTTTTT
TRBV21-1	-	TRBJ2-4	-	CASSKFPQFSAKNIQYF	TGTGCCAGCAGCAAATTCCCACAGTTTTCAGCCAAAAACATTCAGTACTTC
TRBV5-1	once	TRBJ1-1	TRBD1	CASSRDSGTEAFF	TGCGCCAGCAGCCGGGACAGCGGCACTGAAGCTTTCTTT
TRBV5-5	-	TRBJ1-5	-	CASSFGDDRPQHF	TGTGCCAGCAGCTTCGGGGACGATCGCCCCCAGCATTTT
TRBV9	once	TRBJ2-7	-	CASSVGGYSSEQYF	TGTGCCAGCAGCGTAGGGGGTTACTCATCCGAGCAGTACTTC
TRBV28	-	TRBJ2-1	-	CASRAGTFQNEQFF	TGTGCCAGCAGGGCCGGGACCTTCCAGAATGAGCAGTTCTTC
TRBV5-1	-	TRBJ2-1	TRBD1	CASSLRPDREHEQFF	TGCGCCAGCAGCTTAAGACCGGACAGGGAACATGAGCAGTTCTTC
TRBV2	-	TRBJ2-7	TRBD1	CARGTASYEQYF	TGTGCCAGGGGGACAGCTTCCTACGAGCAGTACTTC
TRBV7-2	-	TRBJ2-1	-	CASSPRPGHNEQFF	TGTGCCAGCAGCCCCCGTCCGGGCCACAATGAGCAGTTCTTC
TRBV4-1	-	TRBJ2-2	TRBD1	CASSSRGQKNTGELFF	TGCGCCAGCAGCTCAAGGGGGCAGAAGAACACCGGGGAGCTGTTTTTT
TRBV10-1	-	TRBJ1-4	-	CASSPISPVTEHEKLFF	TGCGCCAGCAGCCCTATTTCCCCCGTGACCGAGCATGAAAAACTGTTTTTT
TRBV4-3	-	TRBJ2-7	TRBD2	CASSQEGLGSGYEQYF	TGCGCCAGCAGCCAAGAGGGACTAGGTTCAGGCTACGAGCAGTACTTC